This TCR beta chain derives from a study of a mutant IDH1 vaccine in newly diagnosed glioma. Study details: Previous treatment comprised radiotherapy, temozolomide, or both, mostly both.

Specified time point: baseline, week 1 (first vaccination visit). Treatment defined: pre-vaccination baseline after standard-of-care therapy. Measured with immunoSEQ multiplex PCR; TCRdb has only the in-frame clones, and not every one. The sample shows approximately 36,000 clones, over 85% of them seen only once. Study results and caveats: Seemingly, pseudoprogression had no relation to changes in the top peripheral T cell clonotypes. Altogether, 80% to 95% of patients exhibited vaccine-induced immune responses.

As to this clone: Antigen: not known.

Germline V gives CDR1 GTSNPN, CDR2 SVGIG (reference sequence). V lost 1 base and J lost 1, with 11 bases in between. The CDR3 covers 14 residues. The chain recombines TRBV30 with TRBJ2-7; D is perhaps TRBD1 (5 bases). This receptor was obtained from a man younger than 30 with glioma. Sequenced here: PBMCs, sampled from a glioma patient treated with radiotherapy, temozolomide or both. The DNA of the CDR3 is TGTGCCTGGAGTGAAGGGGCCGGATCCTACGAGCAGTACTTC. Amino acids: CAWSEGAGSYEQYF.